This T cell receptor (beta chain) was sequenced in a study of neurological immune-mediated disorders. Ten or more counts support this clonotype. Its antigen is as yet unknown. V was clipped by 5 bases and J by 5 bases, with 15 bases between them. From germline, CDR1 is DFQATT and CDR2 SNEGSKA (reference sequence). The CDR3 totals 13 residues. Overall study results and limits: Expansion of TCR clones was greatest in HTLV-1-associated myelopathy and smallest in multiple sclerosis, where it fell below that of healthy controls.

Time point denoted: longitudinal time-point 1 (baseline). Unsorted libraries were generated from 2 million PBMCs held at -80 degrees C. By 5'RACE with 10-nucleotide random UMIs, the cDNA was made. Per sequencing run, 15-18 subjects together gave over 190 million TCR-beta sequences. TCRdb processed the 5' RACE reads anew with MiXCR; each CDR3 protein has one entry. This table holds tens of thousands of distinct CDR3 sequences, 10% to 13% found once. The chain carries TRBV20-1 and TRBJ2-5; D is possibly TRBD2 (5 bases). This TCR derives from a man aged 30 to 39 in good health. Sequenced material: PBMCs. CDR3 DNA: TGCAGTGCTCCGTCCTCCTTAGCGGAGACCCAGTACTTC. Its protein is CSAPSSLAETQYF.